This T cell receptor beta chain was sequenced in a study of cytomegalovirus exposure and HLA in healthy donors. V shed 3 bases, J shed 1 base, and the junction held 4 bases outside the gene matches. The V gene's germline CDR1 is LGHNA and CDR2 YNFKEQ. CDR3 length: 15 residues. Note on this clone: Its antigen is currently unknown.

PCR amplification relied on 60 Vbeta primers (plus 13 Jbeta primers). Profiled with immunoSEQ multiplex PCR; TCRdb holds only in-frame clones, not every one. There are about 140,000 clones in the sample, with about 2.5% held by the top ten. Findings and caveats of the study: The classifier was said to identify cytomegalovirus status with high specificity and sensitivity. The study listed approximately 160 cytomegalovirus-associated TCR beta chains. It was confirmed in vitro that a few of the CMV-associated chains were specific for CMV antigens. The likely origin of a cluster of highly shared sequence variants was a sequencing artifact.

The sample was PBMCs. This clonotype originated in a man in his forties in good health and CMV-seronegative. The J gene is TRBJ1-1, the V gene TRBV4-2; the match to TRBD1 covers 8 bases. The CDR3 region has the DNA TGTGCCAGCAGCCAGGACAGGGTGCGGAACACTGAAGCTTTCTTT. This translates into CASSQDRVRNTEAFF.